The following is a T cell receptor beta chain sequence with its context. These data are taken from a study of blood T cell repertoires in COVID-19. For the study at large: From T cells, B-cell-depleted T cells, or PBMCs came the material, which was cDNA or gDNA.

Losses at the gene ends were 4 bases for V and 7 bases for J; bases not matched to a gene: 13. In germline, CDR1 is SGHNT, CDR2 YYREEE (reference sequence). The length of the CDR3 is 15 residues. Profiling relied on immunoSEQ multiplex PCR, and the TCRdb table lists in-frame clones only, not all of them. The table lists 300,000 to 400,000 clones, 85% to 90% of them singletons. Participants reported their clinical history, and cohort assignment relied on those reports. The clonotype comes from a man between 18 and 35 years old who had recovered from COVID-19. The V gene is TRBV5-4, the J gene TRBJ2-5; 7 bases match TRBD1. The sample taken for sequencing was PBMCs or T cells enriched from blood (not recorded which). The CDR3 bases are TGTGCCAGCAGCCCCCGGGACAGCCTATTTGCGACCCAGTACTTC. This translates into CASSPRDSLFATQYF.